The 10 T cell receptor beta chains presented below share a single source sample, sequenced in a study of control samples from healthy donors and cancer patients. Data came from immunoSEQ multiplex PCR; TCRdb stores just in-frame clones and leaves some out. The sample contains 150,000 to 200,000 clones, about 90% of which appear only once. Source material: blood. The source of these receptors is a man younger than 40 in good health.

V usage is TRBV28 and J usage is TRBJ2-7; TRBD2 might be the D (5 bases). CDR3 length: 13 residues. With 6 bases removed from V and 5 bases from J, the gap between germline ends came to 14 bases. The germline CDR1 and CDR2 sequences are MDHEN and SYDVKM. CDR3 amino acids: CASRAASSHEQYF. In DNA form, the CDR3 reads TGTGCCAGCAGGGCAGCTAGCAGCCACGAGCAGTACTTC.

The chain employs TRBV7-2 and TRBJ2-7, with D perhaps TRBD1 (5 bases). V was trimmed by 5 bases and J by 2 bases, leaving 16 bases between them. The CDR3 contains 15 residues. CDR1 and CDR2 from the germline V gene are SGHTA and FQGNSA. The CDR3 loop is CASSSQGPSTYEQYF. The CDR3 DNA sequence: TGTGCCAGCAGCAGCCAGGGCCCCAGCACCTACGAGCAGTACTTC.

The chain has TRBV18 and TRBJ1-1; D is ambiguous. The germline V gene has CDR1 KGHSH and CDR2 LQKENI. Trimming took 2 bases from V and 5 from J, leaving 18 bases between them. CDR3 length: 16 residues. CDR3 sequence: CASSPLALSLATEAFF. DNA for the CDR3: TGTGCCAGCTCACCATTGGCCCTCTCTTTGGCTACTGAAGCTTTCTTT.

V gene TRBV30 combines with J gene TRBJ2-6; 8 nucleotides align to TRBD2. J lost 1 base, V lost 5 bases, and 7 bases had no gene match. CDR3 length: 16 amino acids. The V gene's germline CDR1 is GTSNPN and CDR2 SVGIG (reference sequence). For the CDR3, the DNA is TGTGCCTGGGGTCTGCTAGCGGGTTCTGGGGCCAACGTCCTGACTTTC. It is translated as CAWGLLAGSGANVLTF. Full variable domain (missing parts from reference TRBV30 and TRBJ2-6): SQTIHQWPATLVQPVGSPLSLECTVEGTSNPNLYWYRQAAGRGLQLLFYSVGIGQISSEVPQNLSASRPQDRQFILSSKKLLLSDSGFYLCAWGLLAGSGANVLTFGAGSRLTVL.

Details on this clone: This sample includes further DNA sequences coding for the same CDR3. The J gene is TRBJ1-2, the V gene TRBV2, with a weak D call TRBD1 (6 bases). There are 12 residues in the CDR3. Germline CDR1 is SNHLY and CDR2 is FYNNEI. CDR3 sequence (DNA): TGTGTATTGGGGGCAGGTCCCGGGGGCTACACCTTC. This sequence encodes CVLGAGPGGYTF.

This clone was detected only once. The V gene is TRBV5-1, the J gene TRBJ1-5; D not certain. With 4 bases removed from V and 2 bases from J, the gap between germline ends came to 10 bases. This CDR3 contains 14 residues. Germline CDR1 is SGHRS and CDR2 is YFSETQ. As DNA, the CDR3 is TGCGCCAGCAGCCCGTCATCTGGCAATCAGCCCCAGCATTTT. Residues: CASSPSSGNQPQHF.

This clone was seen a single time. J is TRBJ2-5 and V is TRBV11-2, with D maybe TRBD1 (5 bases). The CDR3 totals 14 residues. The germline gives CDR1 SGHAT, CDR2 FQNNGV. V lost 2 bases to trimming and J lost 0 bases, with 7 bases between them. CDR3 protein: CASSLQGNQETQYF. CDR3 sequence (DNA): TGTGCCAGCAGCTTACAGGGAAACCAAGAGACCCAGTACTTC.

The chain joins TRBV5-1 to TRBJ1-1; D call uncertain. V was trimmed by 3 bases and J by 1 base, leaving 10 bases between them. The CDR3 contains 14 residues. Germline lookup yields CDR1 SGHRS and CDR2 YFSETQ. The CDR3 sequence is CASSSSPGNTEAFF. CDR3 nucleotides: TGCGCCAGCAGCTCATCCCCCGGGAACACTGAAGCTTTCTTT.

The rearrangement links TRBV7-9 to TRBJ2-2; weak D call: TRBD1 (5 bases). This CDR3 spans 15 amino acids. Germline V gene lookup returns CDR1 SEHNR and CDR2 FQNEAQ (reference sequence). The V end was cut by 1 base, the J end by 4 bases, with 10 bases between. Here the CDR3 reads CASSLDRKTTGELFF. CDR3 coding DNA: TGTGCCAGCAGCTTAGACAGGAAAACCACCGGGGAGCTGTTTTTT.

The rearrangement uses TRBV6-5 and TRBJ1-2; D not resolved. Germline CDR1 reads MNHEY; CDR2 reads SVGAGI. The V and J ends lost 7 bases and 4 bases respectively, with 16 bases between them. This CDR3 is 14 amino acids long. The chain's CDR3 is CASTPPPQPYGYTF. Here the CDR3 DNA reads TGTGCCAGCACCCCACCCCCACAGCCCTATGGCTACACCTTC.